Listed here are 3 T cell receptor beta chains from one sample, sequenced in a study of T cell repertoires in cytomegalovirus infection. TCRdb redid the calling of the reads with MiXCR, one entry per CDR3 protein. The sample contains 100,000 to 150,000 distinct CDR3 sequences, more than 20% of which appear only once. No cognate antigen is known for these TCRs. The sequenced sample consisted of PBMCs, sequenced either directly or after in vitro stimulation (not recorded which). The source is a human donor in good health (CMV status not recorded). Some clones in this sample may be carry-over from other donors' samples.

This clonotype has ten or more counts. V and J are TRBV7-2 and TRBJ2-1; 7 positions agree with TRBD2. The germline gives CDR1 SGHTA, CDR2 FQGNSA. This CDR3 region has 13 residues. V dropped 4 bases and J dropped 11; count of bases not matched to a gene: 8. CDR3 sequence (DNA): TGTGCCAGCAGCTCAGCGGGACTACTAAAGCAGTTCTTC. Translating gives CASSSAGLLKQFF.

This clonotype was found many times. V usage is TRBV7-2 and J usage is TRBJ1-4; possibly TRBD1 for D (5 bases). CDR3 length: 15 amino acids. V dropped 7 bases and J dropped 5 bases, with 17 bases sitting between them. Germline assignment: CDR1 SGHTA and CDR2 FQGNSA. The CDR3 sequence is CASNQNGRVNEKLFF. DNA of the CDR3: TGTGCCAGCAACCAGAACGGCAGGGTGAATGAAAAACTGTTTTTT.

The chain carries TRBV2 and TRBJ1-2; D perhaps matches TRBD1 (5 bases). Deletions cut 4 bases from V and 7 bases from J, with 10 bases between. CDR3 size: 12 residues. The germline V gene encodes CDR1 SNHLY and CDR2 FYNNEI. DNA for the CDR3: TGTGCCAGCAGTGTAGGAGGGGCTGGCTACACCTTC. This encodes CASSVGGAGYTF.